This T cell receptor beta chain was sequenced in a study of blood T cell repertoires in COVID-19. The CDR3 is made up of 12 amino acids. The method was immunoSEQ multiplex PCR; TCRdb's version includes in-frame clones alone and lacks a portion of them. The sample holds fewer than 200,000 clones, about 87% seen once. The TCR sequence derives from a woman between 45 and 65 years old with acute or convalescent COVID-19. Sample: peripheral blood. V is TRBV21-1 and J is TRBJ2-5; no DNA check was done on the table's D call, TRBD1. TRBV21-1 is shown as a pseudogene. This CDR3 reads CASIRQGETQYF. Here the CDR3 DNA reads TGTGCCAGCATCAGACAGGGAGAGACCCAGTACTTC.